A selection of T cell receptor beta chains follows, all from one sample in a study of T cell responses to AZD1222 COVID-19 vaccine. TCRdb's copy holds only in-frame clones and misses some; the assay was immunoSEQ multiplex PCR. Of about 120,000 clones in the sample, around 90% were seen once. This specimen consisted of peripheral blood, obtained on day 0 of AZD1222 vaccination. The receptors originated from an adult in good health. Each CDR3 is given without its conserved first and last residue. Not every row has a clone size; where given, it reads once, few, many or a size class.

J: TRBJ1-1
size: NA
V: TRBV5-1
CDR3: ASSPYHGTEAF

J: TRBJ2-7
size: NA
V: TRBV28
CDR3: ASSWDKQTDEQY

J: TRBJ1-4
size: once
V: TRBV19
CDR3: ASSSGATNEKLF

J: TRBJ2-4
size: NA
V: TRBV29-1
CDR3: SVELPGGGIQY

J: TRBJ1-5
size: NA
V: TRBV28
CDR3: ASSYGGFSNQPQH

J: TRBJ1-6
size: NA
V: TRBV28
CDR3: ASRGAGSSPLH

J: TRBJ2-1
size: NA
V: TRBV10-1
CDR3: ASSGASGGISYNEQF

J: TRBJ1-1
size: NA
V: TRBV27
CDR3: ASSFSRVGTEAF

J: TRBJ1-6
size: NA
V: TRBV5-1
CDR3: ASSLTTGQGNSPLH

J: TRBJ1-3
size: NA
V: TRBV5-4
CDR3: ASSLDLGQSGNTIY

J: TRBJ2-5
size: NA
V: TRBV5-8
CDR3: ASSLVGGETQY

J: TRBJ2-1
size: NA
V: TRBV30
CDR3: AWTPYNEQF

J: TRBJ2-1
size: NA
V: TRBV14
CDR3: ASSQVGLAGGGNEQF

J: TRBJ2-2
size: NA
V: TRBV5-1
CDR3: ASSGQGAYGELF

J: TRBJ1-5
size: NA
V: TRBV18
CDR3: ASSGESNQPQH

J: TRBJ1-1
size: NA
V: TRBV28
CDR3: ASTLWGGGSTEAF

J: TRBJ2-3
size: NA
V: TRBV7-3
CDR3: ASSSEPTDTQY

J: TRBJ1-4
size: NA
V: TRBV19
CDR3: ASSILYGAIRGEKLF

J: TRBJ1-3
size: NA
V: TRBV21-1
CDR3: ASSKRGGAGNTIY

J: TRBJ1-1
size: NA
V: TRBV9
CDR3: ASSVALGYTEAF

J: TRBJ1-1
size: NA
V: TRBV10-3
CDR3: AISAGANSRTEAF

J: TRBJ2-7
size: NA
V: TRBV10-3
CDR3: ATRDYAYEQY

J: TRBJ2-3
size: NA
V: TRBV7-3
CDR3: ASSLRVSGLAGADTQY

J: TRBJ1-5
size: NA
V: TRBV2
CDR3: ASNSDRAHNQPQH

J: TRBJ1-1
size: once
V: TRBV6-5
CDR3: ASRTQGRNTEAF

J: TRBJ2-7
size: NA
V: TRBV4-1
CDR3: ASSVGDSSYEQY

J: TRBJ1-2
size: NA
V: TRBV9
CDR3: ASSEGTARYGYT

J: TRBJ1-4
size: NA
V: TRBV7-6
CDR3: ASSLGSGARANEKLF

J: TRBJ2-7
size: NA
V: TRBV25-1
CDR3: ASSGSDRAVYEQY

J: TRBJ1-2
size: few
V: TRBV12-3/TRBV12-4
CDR3: ASSWGANYGYT

J: TRBJ2-1
size: NA
V: TRBV18
CDR3: ASSPRALAGTNEQF

J: TRBJ1-6
size: NA
V: TRBV6-5
CDR3: ASRRGQGISPLH

J: TRBJ2-2
size: NA
V: TRBV24-1
CDR3: ATSDLEIGTGELF

J: TRBJ1-2
size: NA
V: TRBV12-3/TRBV12-4
CDR3: ASSTEQGFGYT

J: TRBJ1-1
size: NA
V: TRBV18
CDR3: ASSLVTGTEAF

J: TRBJ2-1
size: NA
V: TRBV10-1
CDR3: ASSSGTISYNEQF

J: TRBJ2-7
size: NA
V: TRBV10-2
CDR3: ASQEGGNEQY

J: TRBJ2-3
size: NA
V: TRBV7-3
CDR3: ASSLRWGDTQY

J: TRBJ2-1
size: NA
V: TRBV11-2
CDR3: ASSFARSSYNEQF

J: TRBJ1-2
size: NA
V: TRBV12-3/TRBV12-4
CDR3: ASGWTGAGYT

J: TRBJ2-1
size: NA
V: TRBV6-5
CDR3: ASRLTGAPWGEQF